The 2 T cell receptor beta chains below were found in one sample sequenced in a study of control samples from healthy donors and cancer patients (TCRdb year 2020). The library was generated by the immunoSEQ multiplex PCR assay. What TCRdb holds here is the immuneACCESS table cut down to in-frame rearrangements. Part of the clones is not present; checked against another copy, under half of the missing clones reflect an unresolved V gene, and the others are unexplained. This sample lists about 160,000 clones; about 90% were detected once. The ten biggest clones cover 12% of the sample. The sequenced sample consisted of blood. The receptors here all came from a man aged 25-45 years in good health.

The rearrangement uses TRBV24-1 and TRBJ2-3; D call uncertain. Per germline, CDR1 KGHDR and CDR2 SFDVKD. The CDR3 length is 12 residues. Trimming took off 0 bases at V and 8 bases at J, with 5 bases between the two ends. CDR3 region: CATSDLWGTQYF. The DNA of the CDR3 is TGTGCCACCAGTGATTTGTGGGGTACGCAGTATTTT.

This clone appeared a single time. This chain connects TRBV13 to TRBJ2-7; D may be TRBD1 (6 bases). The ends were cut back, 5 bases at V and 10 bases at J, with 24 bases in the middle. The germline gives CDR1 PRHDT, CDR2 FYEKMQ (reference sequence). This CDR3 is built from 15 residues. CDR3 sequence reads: CASSLQTGNPSFQYF. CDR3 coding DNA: TGTGCCAGCAGCCTCCAAACAGGGAACCCCTCCTTCCAGTACTTC. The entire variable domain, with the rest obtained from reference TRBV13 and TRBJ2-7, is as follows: AAGVIQSPRHLIKEKRETATLKCYPIPRHDTVYWYQQGPGQDPQFLISFYEKMQSDKGSIPDRFSAQQFSDYHSELNMSSLELGDSALYFCASSLQTGNPSFQYFGPGTRLTVT.